This T cell receptor beta chain was identified during a study of shared clonotypes between healthy human individuals. Study results and caveats: The diversity represented, both genetic and in exposure history, was limited by few donors. In contrast to clonotypes shared by all four donors, non-shared clonotypes had lower generation probabilities. Blood was the sole source, and tissue repertoires probably differ.

With regard to this clone: Its specificity is unknown.

Profiled with immunoSEQ multiplex PCR; TCRdb holds only in-frame clones, not every one. This sample has 2.5 million or so clones, with 90% to 95% found just once. The V and J ends lost 6 bases and 1 base respectively, with 16 bases between them. This CDR3 comprises 16 residues. The V call is TRBV6-7, the J call TRBJ2-4; D gene ambiguous. TRBV6-7 is marked as an open reading frame, function uncertain. This clonotype was sampled from a man younger than 35 in good health. Sequencing used naive CD4+ T cells sorted from blood. As to subset: CD45RA+ positively selected. The CDR3 sequence: CASRVNGVRAKNIQYF. CDR3 sequence (DNA): TGTGCCAGCAGAGTAAATGGCGTCCGCGCCAAAAACATTCAGTACTTC.